The 7 T cell receptor beta chains given below trace back to one sample, sequenced in a study of T cell repertoires in cytomegalovirus infection. TCRdb processed the reads anew with MiXCR; each CDR3 protein has one entry. The sample lists roughly 600,000 distinct CDR3 sequences, about 24% occurring once. The source material was CD8+ T cells from PBMCs. The receptors were sampled from a human donor in good health (CMV status not recorded). Some clones in this sample may be carry-over from other donors' samples.

In its sample, this clonotype was seen many times. CDR3 bases: TGTGCCAGCAGTCCCCCCTCGCGAGATACGCAGTATTTT. It translates to CASSPPSRDTQYF. The rearrangement uses TRBV6-5 and TRBJ2-3; D is unresolved. The CDR3 is 13 amino acids. CDR1 and CDR2 from the germline V gene are MNHEY and SVGAGI. Trimming pared 5 bases from V and 5 bases from J, leaving 11 bases between.

The sample holds a few counts of this clonotype. The V call is TRBV27, the J call TRBJ2-5; either TRBD1 or TRBD2 may supply D (6 bases each). V lost 2 bases and J 5 bases, leaving 12 bases between the germline ends. Per germline, CDR1 MNHEY and CDR2 SMNVEV (reference sequence). This CDR3 comprises 14 residues. The DNA of the CDR3 is TGTGCCAGCAGTTTAAGGAGGGGGTGGGAGACCCAGTACTTC. It is translated as CASSLRRGWETQYF.

This clonotype was detected only a few times. The chain has TRBV2 and TRBJ1-5; unclear D gene. The CDR3 runs 11 residues. CDR1 is SNHLY, CDR2 FYNNEI, per germline. V was shortened by 6 bases and J by 9 bases, with 9 bases between the two germline ends. The CDR3 DNA follows: TGTGCCAGCAGCCTAGATCCGCCCCAGCATTTT. Translated: CASSLDPPQHF.

This clonotype was counted many times. The chain uses TRBV6-5 and TRBJ1-6; D is unresolved. This CDR3 is built from 16 residues. V was pared by 0 bases and J by 0 bases, with 6 bases between. Germline V gene sequence: CDR1 MNHEY, CDR2 SVGAGI. CDR3 region: CASSYSRSSYNSPLHF. DNA of the CDR3: TGTGCCAGCAGTTACTCGAGGAGCTCCTATAATTCACCCCTCCACTTT.

This sequence joins TRBV20-1 and TRBJ2-7; D remains unclear. CDR1 and CDR2 (germline): DFQATT, SNEGSKA (reference sequence). The CDR3 has 11 amino acids. V lost 6 bases, J lost 2 bases, and 8 bases lay in between. This chain's CDR3 is CSAPQTYEQYF. CDR3 bases: TGCAGTGCACCCCAAACCTACGAGCAGTACTTC.

This clonotype has ten or more counts. This chain connects TRBV7-2 to TRBJ1-1; D is unclear. The length of the CDR3 is 13 residues. V shed 1 base and J shed 4 bases, with 7 bases lying between them. CDR1 is SGHTA, CDR2 FQGNSA, per germline. CDR3 DNA sequence: TGTGCCAGCAGCTTAGAAACGGGCACTGAAGCTTTCTTT. Its protein product is CASSLETGTEAFF.

In its sample, this clonotype was seen many times. J is TRBJ2-7 and V is TRBV6-2 or TRBV6-3; TRBD2 aligns across 8 bases. Germline CDR1 is MNHEY and CDR2 is SVGEGT. V lost 6 bases to trimming and J lost 2 bases; unmatched junction nucleotides: 6. There are 14 residues in the CDR3. CDR3 sequence: CASRASGGAYEQYV. The CDR3 region has the DNA TGTGCCAGCAGGGCCAGCGGGGGCGCCTACGAGCAGTACGTC.